Each of the 9 T cell receptor beta chains below was sequenced from the same sample in a study of T cells in Graves' hyperthyroidism and ophthalmopathy. TCR beta CDR3 region amplification was performed from RNA transcripts. A set of HTBI primers served as the primers for a first-round RT-PCR of the TCR CDR3. TCRdb used MiXCR to reprocess the multiplex PCR reads, holding one entry per CDR3 protein. Among about 520,000 distinct CDR3 sequences listed, roughly 24% were seen once. Sequenced input: blood. The source of these receptors is a woman aged 30 to 39 with Graves' ophthalmopathy.

The rearrangement joins TRBV18 to TRBJ2-5; D is unclear. V lost 0 bases to trimming and J lost 1 base, with 12 bases between them. The CDR3 is 16 residues long. Germline lookup yields CDR1 KGHSH and CDR2 LQKENI. The CDR3: CASSPPELYSQETQYF. The CDR3 coding sequence is TGTGCCAGCTCACCACCCGAGCTGTATAGCCAAGAGACCCAGTACTTC.

The table lists this clonotype with many counts. The rearrangement joins TRBV18 to TRBJ2-5; unclear D gene. Trimming pared 3 bases from V and 3 bases from J, leaving 5 bases between. Looked up from germline, CDR1 is KGHSH and CDR2 is LQKENI. CDR3 size: 12 residues. CDR3 DNA: TGTGCCAGCTCACCCCGGAAAGAGACCCAGTACTTC. Translated: CASSPRKETQYF.

This clonotype was seen only once. The chain carries TRBV5-6 and TRBJ2-7; 15 bases align to TRBD2. The CDR3 loop spans 18 amino acids. Germline CDR1 is SGHDT and CDR2 is YYEEEE. V lost 4 bases to trimming and J lost 2 bases; unmatched junction nucleotides: 10. This CDR3 reads CASSDGLAGGPPPYEQYF. As DNA, the CDR3 is TGTGCCAGCAGCGACGGACTAGCGGGGGGGCCCCCTCCCTACGAGCAGTACTTC.

This clonotype was found many times. The chain carries TRBV5-1 and TRBJ1-2; maybe TRBD1 (6 bases). The CDR3 has 14 residues. Germline V gene lookup returns CDR1 SGHRS and CDR2 YFSETQ. The ends were cut back, 0 bases at V and 4 bases at J, with 10 bases in the middle. CDR3: CASSLVGDTYGYTF. The CDR3 region has the DNA TGCGCCAGCAGCTTGGTGGGGGACACCTATGGCTACACCTTC.

The chain links TRBV12-3 or TRBV12-4 to TRBJ1-2, with 9 positions matching TRBD1. The CDR3 is made up of 17 amino acids. The V gene end was trimmed by 0 bases and the J gene end by 6 bases; junction bases not matched to a gene: 11. The CDR3 DNA sequence: TGTGCCAGCAGTTTAGCGAGGGACAGGGTTATGACGAATGGCTACACCTTC. It encodes CASSLARDRVMTNGYTF.

This clonotype was seen a few times. V and J are TRBV20-1 and TRBJ2-4, with TRBD2 matching 7 bases. This CDR3 spans 15 amino acids. In germline, CDR1 is DFQATT, CDR2 SNEGSKA (reference sequence). Losses at the gene ends were 5 bases for V and 1 base for J; bases not matched to a gene: 8. CDR3 DNA: TGCAGTGCTCTGGGAGGGGACTGGGCCAAAAACATTCAGTACTTC. Its translation is CSALGGDWAKNIQYF.

The chain joins TRBV28 to TRBJ2-6, with D possibly being TRBD1 or TRBD2 (5 bases each). Germline CDR1 reads MDHEN; CDR2 reads SYDVKM. CDR3 length: 16 residues. Trimming shortened V by 5 bases and J by 0 bases, and 11 bases separated the two germline ends. CDR3 in amino acids: CASSLGTVSGANVLTF. CDR3 DNA: TGTGCCAGCAGTCTAGGGACGGTCTCTGGGGCCAACGTCCTGACTTTC. Filled out from reference TRBV28 and TRBJ2-6, the complete variable domain reads DVKVTQSSRYLVKRTGEKVFLECVQDMDHENMFWYRQDPGLGLRLIYFSYDVKMKEKGDIPEGYSVSREKKERFSLILESASTNQTSMYLCASSLGTVSGANVLTFGAGSRLTVL.

This clonotype was found many times. V and J are TRBV12-3 or TRBV12-4 and TRBJ2-6, with 9 bases that match TRBD1. With 6 bases clipped from V and 0 bases from J, the junction kept 0 bases outside the gene matches. The CDR3 is 15 residues long. The CDR3 DNA sequence: TGTGCCAGCAGGGACAGGGGCTCTGGGGCCAACGTCCTGACTTTC. As protein: CASRDRGSGANVLTF.

In its sample, this clonotype was seen a few times. The J gene is TRBJ1-2, the V gene TRBV11-3; TRBD1 agrees at 7 bases. The CDR3 covers 15 residues. Trimming cost V 0 bases and J 5 bases; bases outside gene matches: 6. Germline CDR1 is SGHNT and CDR2 is YENEEA. Here the CDR3 reads CASSLDSRDRYGYTF. CDR3 in DNA: TGTGCCAGCAGCTTAGATTCGCGGGACAGATATGGCTACACCTTC.